This T cell receptor beta chain was sequenced for a study of beta chain features in type 1 diabetes. Study-wide results and caveats: A moderate, significant TCRB CDR3 shortening appeared in type 1 diabetes across four CD4+ subsets. Patients showed naive, central memory and Treg TCRB repertoires that appeared more similar than those of healthy donors.

A remark on this clone: Antigen unknown.

The investigators reverse transcribed all of the isolated RNA, so they sequenced expressed TCRB transcripts. Naive, central memory and regulatory T cell samples averaged about 3.57 million reads. Using immunoSEQ multiplex PCR, the repertoire was profiled, and TCRdb retains in-frame clones only, with some absent. Of around 260,000 clones in the sample, over 20% are singletons; the top ten hold about 0.028%. Looked up from germline, CDR1 is LNHDA and CDR2 is SQIVND (reference sequence). The CDR3 is 11 residues long. Trimming left V 4 bases short and J 5 bases short, with 5 bases between. Source material: naive CD4+ T cells from blood. V usage is TRBV19 and J usage is TRBJ1-2; D call uncertain. The source is a middle-aged woman with type 1 diabetes. The CDR3 region is CASSTPYGYTF. CDR3 sequence (DNA): TGTGCCAGTAGTACCCCGTATGGCTACACCTTC.